The present TCR beta chain was sequenced within a study of technical replicates of blood from a handful of donors. J gave up 6 bases and V 1 base, and 11 bases lay outside the gene matches. Per germline, CDR1 SGHAT and CDR2 FQNNGV. The CDR3 is made up of 16 amino acids. Clones were read by immunoSEQ multiplex PCR, and TCRdb kept only the in-frame ones, dropping some. Here the sample spans fewer than 60,000 clones, 90% to 95% being singletons. Sequencing was performed on PBMCs. The chain links TRBV11-2 to TRBJ2-7; 8 nucleotides match TRBD2. This TCR came from a human donor in good health. Some clones in this sample may be carry-over from other donors' samples. In DNA, the CDR3 is TGTGCCAGCAGCTTAGTCCCTAGCGGGTCGTTCGGCGAGCAGTACTTC. Translation gives CASSLVPSGSFGEQYF.